This entry lists 25 T cell receptor beta chains sequenced from one sample in a study of control samples from healthy donors and cancer patients. Clones were sequenced by immunoSEQ multiplex PCR, and TCRdb holds only the in-frame ones, with some missing. Altogether more than 85,000 clones are present, roughly 90% being singletons, with the ten largest covering around 17%. The sequencing input was blood. Source of these receptors: a woman aged 45-65 years in good health.

The DNA for the CDR3 is TGTGCCAGCAGCCCGGTAATCCGGGACAGGGAGTACCAAGAGACCCAGTACTTC. Amino acids: CASSPVIRDREYQETQYF. V gene TRBV11-2 combines with J gene TRBJ2-5; TRBD1 agrees at 9 bases. The CDR3 is made up of 18 amino acids. CDR1 and CDR2 from the germline V gene are SGHAT and FQNNGV. The V and J ends lost 5 bases and 0 bases, in that order; junction bases with no gene match: 13.

The chain recombines TRBV6-5 with TRBJ2-1, with TRBD2 as a possible D gene (6 bases). The CDR3 consists of 11 residues. V was clipped by 10 bases and J by 8 bases, with 12 bases between them. Per germline, CDR1 MNHEY and CDR2 SVGAGI. DNA of the CDR3: TGTGCCACGGGACTTGTAGATGAGCAGTTCTTC. Translation: CATGLVDEQFF.

This clone has only one observation. V and J are TRBV9 and TRBJ1-3; the D is unclear. The V end lost 0 bases, the J end lost 2 bases, and 12 bases lay between the germline ends. This CDR3 spans 16 amino acids. Looked up from germline, CDR1 is SGDLS and CDR2 is YYNGEE. Written as DNA, the CDR3 is TGTGCCAGCAGCGTAGCTTCAGTAGGGACTGGAAACACCATATATTTT. Protein: CASSVASVGTGNTIYF.

This clone was recorded once. This sequence joins TRBV4-3 and TRBJ2-3; D possibly uses TRBD1 or TRBD2 (6 bases each). Between the trimmed V and J ends, which lost 3 bases and 0 bases, there was a span of 13 bases. The germline CDR1 and CDR2 sequences are LGHNA and YSLEER. The CDR3 loop spans 16 amino acids. As DNA, the CDR3 is TGCGCCAGCAGCCAGACAGGAGGACTAAGCACAGATACGCAGTATTTT. Encoded protein: CASSQTGGLSTDTQYF.

The genes are TRBV24-1 and TRBJ1-6; D not resolved. Germline V gene lookup returns CDR1 KGHDR and CDR2 SFDVKD. Between the trimmed V and J ends, which lost 3 bases and 5 bases, there was a span of 7 bases. This CDR3 spans 14 amino acids. CDR3 coding DNA: TGTGCCACCAGTGATCCCCTGGATAATTCACCCCTCCACTTT. Its translation is CATSDPLDNSPLHF.

The CDR3 DNA is TGCGCCAGCAGGGCCCTGGTAGACACCTCCTACGAGCAGTACTTC. Translated: CASRALVDTSYEQYF. The rearrangement uses TRBV5-1 and TRBJ2-7; D gene uncertain. Germline loops: CDR1 SGHRS, CDR2 YFSETQ. CDR3 size: 15 residues. Trimming cost V 5 bases and J 0 bases, with 15 bases left between them.

This rearrangement joins TRBV5-4 to TRBJ2-5, with D possibly TRBD1 on 5 matching bases. CDR1 SGHNT and CDR2 YYREEE come from the germline V gene (reference sequence). V was clipped by 0 bases and J by 6 bases, with 15 bases between them. This CDR3 spans 15 amino acids. The CDR3 DNA reads as TGTGCCAGCAGCTTGGATTCAGGGTTTGTAAAGACCCAGTACTTC. Its translation: CASSLDSGFVKTQYF.

The CDR3 nucleotides are TGTGCCAGCAGCCAAGAACCGGCTAGCGAGACCCAGTACTTC. Translating gives CASSQEPASETQYF. The chain is built from TRBV14 and TRBJ2-5, with D tentatively TRBD2 (5 bases). Germline assignment: CDR1 SGHDN and CDR2 FVKESK. The CDR3 is 14 amino acids. Trimming cost V 0 bases and J 5 bases, with 10 bases left between them.

The chain combines TRBV19 with TRBJ1-2; 7 bases fit TRBD1. Germline V CDR1 and CDR2: LNHDA, SQIVND (reference sequence). V lost 7 bases, J lost 3 bases, and 5 bases stayed unmatched. The CDR3 has 13 residues. The chain's CDR3 is CASTAGGHYGYTF. The CDR3 DNA is TGTGCCAGTACGGCAGGGGGGCACTATGGCTACACCTTC.

V usage is TRBV28 and J usage is TRBJ1-3, with 10 bases fitting TRBD1. V lost 6 bases and J lost 3; bases outside the gene matches: 11. Germline V lookup: CDR1 MDHEN, CDR2 SYDVKM. The CDR3 sequence is 17 residues long. CDR3 nucleotide sequence: TGTGCCAGCAGCCTCATATTGACAGGGGGCAGTGGAAACACCATATATTTT. Its translation: CASSLILTGGSGNTIYF.

This clone was seen a few times. J is TRBJ1-1 and V is TRBV20-1; D remains ambiguous. Germline V gene sequence: CDR1 DFQATT, CDR2 SNEGSKA (reference sequence). The CDR3 totals 11 residues. The ends were cut back, 6 bases at V and 8 bases at J, with 13 bases in the middle. CDR3 in amino acids: CSAPRHREAFF. CDR3 DNA: TGCAGTGCCCCTAGGCACAGAGAAGCTTTCTTT.

The rearrangement links TRBV27 to TRBJ2-5, with a possible D match to TRBD2 (5 bases). The CDR3 is 15 amino acids. V lost 2 bases to trimming and J lost 2 bases, with 12 bases between them. Germline V gene lookup returns CDR1 MNHEY and CDR2 SMNVEV (reference sequence). CDR3 nucleotides: TGTGCCAGCAGTTTAGGGCGGGTTGGGCAAGAGACCCAGTACTTC. Translated: CASSLGRVGQETQYF.

The chain joins TRBV29-1 to TRBJ1-6, with 8 positions matching TRBD1. Germline lookup yields CDR1 SQVTM and CDR2 ANQGSEA. The CDR3 length is 13 residues. V lost 6 bases and J lost 7; bases outside the gene matches: 5. The CDR3 reads CSVSGGGNSPLHF. DNA of the CDR3: TGCAGCGTCTCAGGGGGCGGAAATTCACCCCTCCACTTT.

This chain joins TRBV2 and TRBJ2-6; unclear D gene. The length of the CDR3 is 15 residues. Germline CDR1 SNHLY, CDR2 FYNNEI. With 4 bases removed from V and 4 bases from J, the gap between germline ends came to 11 bases. CDR3 amino acids: CASSVTALGANVLTF. The CDR3 nucleotides are TGTGCCAGCAGTGTCACGGCCTTGGGGGCCAACGTCCTGACTTTC.

J is TRBJ2-7 and V is TRBV7-9; no firm D call. The CDR3 is 15 residues long. CDR1 and CDR2 from the germline V gene are SEHNR and FQNEAQ (reference sequence). V lost 0 bases to trimming and J lost 1 base, with 10 bases between them. Here the CDR3 reads CASSLAPTSSYEQYF. As DNA, the CDR3 is TGTGCCAGCAGCTTAGCCCCCACCAGTTCCTACGAGCAGTACTTC.

This clone was observed once. V is TRBV5-4 and J is TRBJ1-1, with D unclear. CDR1 SGHNT and CDR2 YYREEE come from the germline V gene (reference sequence). This CDR3 is 15 amino acids long. V lost 0 bases and J 3 bases, leaving 12 bases between the germline ends. The CDR3 region has the DNA TGTGCCAGCAGCTTGGGGGGAGTTCACGACACTGAAGCTTTCTTT. Its translation: CASSLGGVHDTEAFF. Looking up the rest from reference TRBV5-4 and TRBJ1-1 gives the full variable domain: ETGVTQSPTHLIKTRGQQVTLRCSSQSGHNTVSWYQQALGQGPQFIFQYYREEENGRGNFPPRFSGLQFPNYSSELNVNALELDDSALYLCASSLGGVHDTEAFFGQGTRLTVV.

The chain has TRBV2 and TRBJ1-5; TRBD1 might be the D (5 bases). Germline V gene data show CDR1 as SNHLY and CDR2 as FYNNEI. V shed 2 bases and J shed 4 bases, with 12 bases lying between them. The CDR3 extends over 15 amino acids. The CDR3 region has the DNA TGTGCCAGCAGTGAATCACAGGTGGGGAATCAGCCCCAGCATTTT. It codes for CASSESQVGNQPQHF.

The CDR3 DNA follows: TGTGCCACGGTCCAGGCAGAACCGTTTGGAAACACCATATATTTT. It encodes CATVQAEPFGNTIYF. The J gene is TRBJ1-3, the V gene TRBV6-5; D is uncertain. Germline V lookup: CDR1 MNHEY, CDR2 SVGAGI. The CDR3 contains 15 residues. The ends were cut back, 10 bases at V and 3 bases at J, with 19 bases in the middle.

This clone appeared once. The chain couples TRBV13 to TRBJ2-1; 8 positions agree with TRBD2. The length of the CDR3 is 17 residues. V lost 6 bases and J lost 4; bases outside the gene matches: 14. Germline V CDR1 and CDR2: PRHDT, FYEKMQ (reference sequence). The CDR3, as DNA: TGTGCCAGCAGACACCCCCCTGAGCGGGGGCGTTACAATGAGCAGTTCTTC. It encodes CASRHPPERGRYNEQFF.

The chain employs TRBV18 and TRBJ1-5; tentative D call: TRBD1 (5 bases). In germline, CDR1 is KGHSH, CDR2 LQKENI. This CDR3 has 14 residues. The V end lost 3 bases, the J end lost 5 bases, and 11 bases lay between the germline ends. The CDR3 reads CASSPQGGHQPQHF. In DNA form, the CDR3 reads TGTGCCAGCTCACCGCAGGGTGGGCATCAGCCCCAGCATTTT.

The rearrangement links TRBV6-1 to TRBJ2-1; D is perhaps TRBD2 (5 bases). From germline, CDR1 is MNHNS and CDR2 SASEGT. The germline V and J ends were trimmed by 2 bases and 13 bases, with 21 bases remaining between them. The CDR3 is 15 residues long. The CDR3 nucleotides are TGTGCCAGCAGTGAAAGAGGAGGACCGCAGATTAATCAGTTCTTC. Its protein product is CASSERGGPQINQFF.

On this clone itself: One junction end disagrees with the germline gene, perhaps due to a read error. Other DNA sequences within the sample encode an identical CDR3. V gene TRBV19 combines with J gene TRBJ2-4; 7 bases fit TRBD2. In germline, CDR1 is LNHDA, CDR2 SQIVND (reference sequence). This CDR3 is built from 15 residues. CDR3 sequence: CASSPSGTTGNIQYF. CDR3 sequence (DNA): TGCGCCAGTAGTCCGTCCGGGACTACGGGCAACATTCAGTACTTC.

This chain connects TRBV18 to TRBJ1-3; D gene unclear. The CDR3 loop spans 13 amino acids. Germline V gene sequence: CDR1 KGHSH, CDR2 LQKENI. Trimming removed 1 base from V and 8 bases from J, with 9 bases in between. CDR3: CASSPRERDTIYF. CDR3 nucleotide sequence: TGTGCCAGCTCACCACGGGAGAGGGACACCATATATTTT. Full variable domain (missing parts from reference TRBV18 and TRBJ1-3): NAGVMQNPRHLVRRRGQEARLRCSPMKGHSHVYWYRQLPEEGLKFMVYLQKENIIDESGMPKERFSAEFPKEGPSILRIQQVVRGDSAAYFCASSPRERDTIYFGEGSWLTVV.

This sequence joins TRBV5-1 and TRBJ1-3; TRBD1 is a possible D gene (6 bases). This CDR3 region has 14 residues. Germline V gene sequence: CDR1 SGHRS, CDR2 YFSETQ. The V gene lost 5 bases and the J gene lost 4 bases, with 13 bases spanning the gap. For the CDR3, the DNA is TGCGCCAGCAGACAGGGAATTGAAGGAAACACCATATATTTT. It specifies CASRQGIEGNTIYF.

This clone has only a few counts. The rearrangement joins TRBV7-9 to TRBJ1-1, with D uncertain. Germline-derived CDR1 and CDR2 are SEHNR and FQNEAQ (reference sequence). Trimming took off 1 base at V and 4 bases at J, with 10 bases between the two ends. CDR3 length: 14 amino acids. CDR3: CASSLEGLATEAFF. The DNA of the CDR3 is TGTGCCAGCAGCTTAGAAGGGTTAGCCACTGAAGCTTTCTTT.